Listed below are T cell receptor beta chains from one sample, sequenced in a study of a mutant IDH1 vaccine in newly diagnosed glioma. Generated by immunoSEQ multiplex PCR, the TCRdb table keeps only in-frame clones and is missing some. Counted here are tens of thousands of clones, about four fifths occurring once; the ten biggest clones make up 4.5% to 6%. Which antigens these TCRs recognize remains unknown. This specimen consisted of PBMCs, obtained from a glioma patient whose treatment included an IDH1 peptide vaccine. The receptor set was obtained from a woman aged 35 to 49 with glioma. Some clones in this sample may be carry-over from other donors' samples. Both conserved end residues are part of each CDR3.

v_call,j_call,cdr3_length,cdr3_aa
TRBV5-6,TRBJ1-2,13,CASSGDRWNGYTF
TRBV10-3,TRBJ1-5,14,CASGPGVDNQPQHF
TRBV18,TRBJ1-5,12,CASSGDEQPQHF
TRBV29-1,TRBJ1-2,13,CSVEQGQGNGYTF
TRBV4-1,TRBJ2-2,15,CASSQASWSSGELFF
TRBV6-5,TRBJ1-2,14,CASSSPRRDYGYTF
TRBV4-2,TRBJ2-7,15,CASSQLQESSYEQYF
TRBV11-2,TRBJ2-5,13,CASSLGEKETQYF
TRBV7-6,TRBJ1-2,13,CASSLVGRTDYTF
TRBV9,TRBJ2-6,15,CASSLAGTGANVLTF
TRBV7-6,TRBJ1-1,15,CASSLERTGVEEAFF
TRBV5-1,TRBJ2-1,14,CASSLDSSGASVFF
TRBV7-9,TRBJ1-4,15,CASSRDGATNEKLFF
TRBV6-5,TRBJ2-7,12,CASMDPPYEQYF
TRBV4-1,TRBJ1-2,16,CASSQGQGALDYGYTF
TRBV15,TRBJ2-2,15,CATSHQTGGTGELFF
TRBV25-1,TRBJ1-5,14,CASSPDGVRQPQHF
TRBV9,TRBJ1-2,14,CASSARDSRGGYTF
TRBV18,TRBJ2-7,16,CASSPGTSGSAYEQYF
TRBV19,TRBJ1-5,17,CASNPGGLLLSNQPQHF
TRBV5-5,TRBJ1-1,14,CASSLVGSTAEAFF
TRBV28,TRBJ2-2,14,CATLWGSRSGELFF